This TCR beta chain emerged from a study of T cells in localized non-small cell lung cancer. Study-level results: The study found T cell clonality highest in uninvolved adjacent lung, above tumor. In adjacent lung appeared a median about 57 of the top 100 tumor clones. Among blood samples, higher T cell density accompanied longer overall survival. Analysis by sequencing included only one tumor region, so heterogeneity remains possible.

Germline-derived CDR1 and CDR2 are SGHVS and FQNEAQ. V was clipped by 3 bases and J by 6 bases; unmatched bases: 1. CDR3 size: 12 residues. Some clones are missing from TCRdb's copy, which holds only in-frame ones; the method was immunoSEQ multiplex PCR. The sample contains roughly 38,000 clones, 70% to 90% of which appear only once. Remarks on this clone: The antigen remains undetermined.

The V call is TRBV7-8, the J call TRBJ2-7; 8 nucleotides line up with TRBD1. Sample: peripheral blood, taken before any cancer treatment. The clonotype was recovered from a woman between 18 and 55 years old with stage III lung adenocarcinoma. Written as DNA, the CDR3 is TGTGCCAGCAGCTTTACAGGGGGCGAGCAGTACTTC. Its translation: CASSFTGGEQYF.